Shown below are 3 T cell receptor beta chains from a single sample sequenced in a study of blood T cell repertoires in COVID-19. The data were produced by immunoSEQ multiplex PCR, yet TCRdb's version contains in-frame clones alone and is incomplete. This sample has roughly 280,000 clones, with around 80% found just once. Specimen: peripheral blood. These receptors originate from a man between 60 and 75 years old with acute or convalescent COVID-19.

This rearrangement joins TRBV27 to TRBJ1-1, with D unresolved. Germline CDR1 and CDR2: MNHEY and SMNVEV (reference sequence). The CDR3 has 16 residues. Trimming took off 3 bases at V and 1 base at J, with 15 bases between the two ends. The CDR3 spells CASSLIGEEGNTEAFF. The CDR3 coding sequence is TGTGCCAGCAGTTTGATCGGGGAGGAGGGGAACACTGAAGCTTTCTTT.

The chain joins TRBV9 to TRBJ2-1; 10 nucleotides line up with TRBD2. The CDR3 spans 15 residues. The V gene's germline CDR1 is SGDLS and CDR2 YYNGEE. V lost 3 bases and J lost 2; bases outside the gene matches: 2. The CDR3 DNA sequence: TGTGCCAGCAGCGCGAGCGGGGGGGCCTACAATGAGCAGTTCTTC. As protein: CASSASGGAYNEQFF. The full variable domain, its missing parts supplied by reference TRBV9 and TRBJ2-1, is DSGVTQTPKHLITATGQRVTLRCSPRSGDLSVYWYQQSLDQGLQFLIQYYNGEERAKGNILERFSAQQFPDLHSELNLSSLELGDSALYFCASSASGGAYNEQFFGPGTRLTVL.

The chain recombines TRBV2 with TRBJ2-7; no definite D call. The CDR3 contains 12 residues. V gave up 4 bases and J gave up 6 bases, with 10 bases separating them. Germline CDR1 SNHLY, CDR2 FYNNEI. The CDR3 nucleotides are TGTGCCAGCAGTGGGCAATATGTCGAGCAGTACTTC. It yields the protein CASSGQYVEQYF.